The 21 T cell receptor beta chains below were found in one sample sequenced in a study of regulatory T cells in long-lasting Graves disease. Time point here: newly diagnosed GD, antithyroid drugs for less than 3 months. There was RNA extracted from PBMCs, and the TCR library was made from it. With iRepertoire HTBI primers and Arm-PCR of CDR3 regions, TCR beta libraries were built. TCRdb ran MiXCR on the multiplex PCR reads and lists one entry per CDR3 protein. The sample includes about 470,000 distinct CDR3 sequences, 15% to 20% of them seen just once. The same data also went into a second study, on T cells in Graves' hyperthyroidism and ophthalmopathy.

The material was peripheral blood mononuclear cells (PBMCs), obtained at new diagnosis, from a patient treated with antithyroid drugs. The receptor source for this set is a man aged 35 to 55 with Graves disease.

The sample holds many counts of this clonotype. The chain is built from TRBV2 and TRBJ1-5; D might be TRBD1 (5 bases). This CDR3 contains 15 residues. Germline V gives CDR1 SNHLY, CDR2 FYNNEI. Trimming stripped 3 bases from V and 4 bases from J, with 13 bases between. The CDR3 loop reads CASSETGGTNQPQHF. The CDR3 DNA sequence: TGTGCCAGCAGTGAGACGGGGGGGACGAATCAGCCCCAGCATTTT.

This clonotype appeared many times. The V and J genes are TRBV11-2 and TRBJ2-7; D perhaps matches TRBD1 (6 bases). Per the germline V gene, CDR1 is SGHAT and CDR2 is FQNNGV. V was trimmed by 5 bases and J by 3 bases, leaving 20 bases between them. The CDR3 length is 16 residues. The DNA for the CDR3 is TGTGCCAGCAGCGTAACCGCGGACCAGGGGCTCTACGAGCAGTACTTC. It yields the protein CASSVTADQGLYEQYF. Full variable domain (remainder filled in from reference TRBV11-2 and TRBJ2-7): EAGVAQSPRYKIIEKRQSVAFWCNPISGHATLYWYQQILGQGPKLLIQFQNNGVVDDSQLPKDRFSAERLKGVDSTLKIQPAKLEDSAVYLCASSVTADQGLYEQYFGPGTRLTVT.

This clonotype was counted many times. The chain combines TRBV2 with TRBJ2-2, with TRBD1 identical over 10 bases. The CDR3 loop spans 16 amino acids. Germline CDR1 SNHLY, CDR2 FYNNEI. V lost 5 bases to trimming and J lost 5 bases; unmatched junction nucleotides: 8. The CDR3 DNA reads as TGTGCCAGCAGTAAAGACAGGGGGCTTCAGACCGGGGAGCTGTTTTTT. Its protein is CASSKDRGLQTGELFF.

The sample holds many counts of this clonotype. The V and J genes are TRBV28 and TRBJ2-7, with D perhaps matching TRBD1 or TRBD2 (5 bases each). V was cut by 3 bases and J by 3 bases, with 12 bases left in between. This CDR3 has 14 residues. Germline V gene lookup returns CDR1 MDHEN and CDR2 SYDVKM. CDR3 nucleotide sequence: TGTGCCAGCAGTTTTTGGGGGAGTCGCTACGAGCAGTACTTC. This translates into CASSFWGSRYEQYF.

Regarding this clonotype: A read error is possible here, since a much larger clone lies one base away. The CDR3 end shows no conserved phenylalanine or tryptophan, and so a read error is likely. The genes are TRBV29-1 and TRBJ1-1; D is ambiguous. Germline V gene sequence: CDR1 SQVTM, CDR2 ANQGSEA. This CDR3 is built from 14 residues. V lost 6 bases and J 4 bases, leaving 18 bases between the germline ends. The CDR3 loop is CSVLAPLAVTEAFL. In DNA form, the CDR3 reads TGCAGCGTCCTTGCACCCTTGGCGGTCACTGAAGCTTTCCTT.

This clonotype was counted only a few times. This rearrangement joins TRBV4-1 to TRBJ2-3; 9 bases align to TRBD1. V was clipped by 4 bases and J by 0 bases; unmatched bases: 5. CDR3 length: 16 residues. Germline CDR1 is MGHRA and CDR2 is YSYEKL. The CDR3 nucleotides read TGCGCCAGCAGCCCCGGACAGGGGCCTAGCACAGATACGCAGTATTTT. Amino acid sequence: CASSPGQGPSTDTQYF.

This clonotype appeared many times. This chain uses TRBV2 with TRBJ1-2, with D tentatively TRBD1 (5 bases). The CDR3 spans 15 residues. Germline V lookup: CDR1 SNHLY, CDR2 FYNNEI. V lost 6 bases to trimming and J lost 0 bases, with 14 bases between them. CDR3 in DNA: TGTGCCAGCAGGGCCCTCGGGACGGCTAACTATGGCTACACCTTC. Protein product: CASRALGTANYGYTF.

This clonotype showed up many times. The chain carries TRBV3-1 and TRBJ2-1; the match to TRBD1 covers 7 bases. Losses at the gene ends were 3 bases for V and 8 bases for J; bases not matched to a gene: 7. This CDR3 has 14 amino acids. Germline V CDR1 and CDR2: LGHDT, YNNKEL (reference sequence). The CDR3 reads CASSHRQGTDEQFF. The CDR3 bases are TGTGCCAGCAGCCACCGACAGGGTACGGATGAGCAGTTCTTC.

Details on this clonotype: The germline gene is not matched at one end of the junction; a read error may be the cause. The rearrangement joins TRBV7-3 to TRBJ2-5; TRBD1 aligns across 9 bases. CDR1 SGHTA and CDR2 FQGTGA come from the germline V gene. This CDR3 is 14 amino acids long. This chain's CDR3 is CVSSLVGQGGTQYF. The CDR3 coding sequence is TGTGTCAGCAGCCTAGTGGGACAGGGTGGGACCCAGTACTTC.

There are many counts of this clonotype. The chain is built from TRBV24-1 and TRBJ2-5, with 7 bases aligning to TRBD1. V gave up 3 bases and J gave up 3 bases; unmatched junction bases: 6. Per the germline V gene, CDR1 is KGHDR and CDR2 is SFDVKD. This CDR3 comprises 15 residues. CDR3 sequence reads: CATSDQGTAEETQYF. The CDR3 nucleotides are TGTGCCACCAGTGATCAAGGGACAGCAGAAGAGACCCAGTACTTC.

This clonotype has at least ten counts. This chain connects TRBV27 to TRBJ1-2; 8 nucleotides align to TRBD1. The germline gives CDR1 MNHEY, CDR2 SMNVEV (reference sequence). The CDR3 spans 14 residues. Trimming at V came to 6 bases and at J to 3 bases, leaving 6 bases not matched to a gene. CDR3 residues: CASRPMDRDYGYTF. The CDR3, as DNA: TGTGCCAGCAGACCTATGGACAGGGACTATGGCTACACCTTC.

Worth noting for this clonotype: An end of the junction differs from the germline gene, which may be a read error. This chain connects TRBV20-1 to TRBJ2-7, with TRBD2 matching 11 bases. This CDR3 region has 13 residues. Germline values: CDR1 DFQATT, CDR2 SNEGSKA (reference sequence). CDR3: CSAELAGVYEQCF. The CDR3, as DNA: TGCAGTGCGGAACTAGCGGGAGTCTACGAGCAGTGCTTC.

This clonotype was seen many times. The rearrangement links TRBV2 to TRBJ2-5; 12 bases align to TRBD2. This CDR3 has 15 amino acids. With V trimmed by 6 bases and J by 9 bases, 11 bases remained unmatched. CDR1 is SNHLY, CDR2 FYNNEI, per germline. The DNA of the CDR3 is TGTGCCAGCAGCAGGACTAGCGGGATTGGTGCGGCCCAGTACTTC. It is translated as CASSRTSGIGAAQYF.

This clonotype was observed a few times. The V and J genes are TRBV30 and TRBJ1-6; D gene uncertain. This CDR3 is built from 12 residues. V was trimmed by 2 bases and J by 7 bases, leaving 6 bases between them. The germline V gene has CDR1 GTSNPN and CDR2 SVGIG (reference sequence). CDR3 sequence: CAWSFVNSPLHF. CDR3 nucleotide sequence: TGTGCCTGGAGTTTTGTGAATTCACCCCTCCACTTT. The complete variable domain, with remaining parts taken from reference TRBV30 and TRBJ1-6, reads SQTIHQWPATLVQPVGSPLSLECTVEGTSNPNLYWYRQAAGRGLQLLFYSVGIGQISSEVPQNLSASRPQDRQFILSSKKLLLSDSGFYLCAWSFVNSPLHFGNGTRLTVT.

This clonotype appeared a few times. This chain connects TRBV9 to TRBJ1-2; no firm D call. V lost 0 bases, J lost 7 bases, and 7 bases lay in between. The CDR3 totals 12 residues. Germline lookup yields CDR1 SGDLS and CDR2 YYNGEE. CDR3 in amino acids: CASSVVGGGYTF. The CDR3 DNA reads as TGTGCCAGCAGCGTAGTCGGCGGTGGCTACACCTTC.

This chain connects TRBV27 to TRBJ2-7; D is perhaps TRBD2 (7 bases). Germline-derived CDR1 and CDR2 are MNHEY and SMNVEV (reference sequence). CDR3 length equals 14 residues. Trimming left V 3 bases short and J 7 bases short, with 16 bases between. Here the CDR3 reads CASSLGAAGNEQYF. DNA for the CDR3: TGTGCCAGCAGTTTGGGGGCAGCGGGAAATGAGCAGTACTTC.

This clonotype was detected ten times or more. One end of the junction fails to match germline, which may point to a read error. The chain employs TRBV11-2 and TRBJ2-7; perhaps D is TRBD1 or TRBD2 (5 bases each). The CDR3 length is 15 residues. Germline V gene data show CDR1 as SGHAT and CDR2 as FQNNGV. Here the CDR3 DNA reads TGTGCCGGCAGCCCAAGGGACCGCATCTCCTACGAGCAGTACTTC. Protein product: CAGSPRDRISYEQYF. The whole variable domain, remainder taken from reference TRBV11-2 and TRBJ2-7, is EAGVAQSPRYKIIEKRQSVAFWCNPISGHATLYWYQQILGQGPKLLIQFQNNGVVDDSQLPKDRFSAERLKGVDSTLKIQPAKLEDSAVYLCAGSPRDRISYEQYFGPGTRLTVT.

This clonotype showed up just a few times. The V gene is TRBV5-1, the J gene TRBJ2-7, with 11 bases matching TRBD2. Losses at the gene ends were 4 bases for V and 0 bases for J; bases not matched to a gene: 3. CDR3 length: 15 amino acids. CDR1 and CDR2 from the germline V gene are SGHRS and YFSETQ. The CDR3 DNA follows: TGCGCCAGCAGCCGGACTAGCGGGTTCTCCTACGAGCAGTACTTC. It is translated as CASSRTSGFSYEQYF.

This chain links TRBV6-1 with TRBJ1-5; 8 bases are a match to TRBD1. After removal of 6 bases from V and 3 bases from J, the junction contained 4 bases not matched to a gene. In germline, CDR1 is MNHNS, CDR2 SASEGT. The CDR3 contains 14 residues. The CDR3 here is CASSGTGYNQPQHF. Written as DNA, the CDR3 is TGTGCCAGCAGCGGGACAGGTTACAATCAGCCCCAGCATTTT.

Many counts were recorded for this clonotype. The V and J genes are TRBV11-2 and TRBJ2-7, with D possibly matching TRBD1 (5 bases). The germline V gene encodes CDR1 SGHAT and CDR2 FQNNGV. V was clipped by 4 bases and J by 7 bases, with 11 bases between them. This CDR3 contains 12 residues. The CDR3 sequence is CASSWGGREQYF. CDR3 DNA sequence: TGTGCCAGCAGCTGGGGCGGTAGGGAGCAGTACTTC.

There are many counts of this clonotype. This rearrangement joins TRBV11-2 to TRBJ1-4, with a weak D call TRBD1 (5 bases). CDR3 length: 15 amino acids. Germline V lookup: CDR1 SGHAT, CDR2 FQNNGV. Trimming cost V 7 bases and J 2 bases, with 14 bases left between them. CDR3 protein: CASTQRTLTNEKLFF. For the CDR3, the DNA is TGTGCCAGCACCCAAAGGACATTGACTAATGAAAAACTGTTTTTT.